This TCR beta chain was observed in a study of cytomegalovirus exposure and HLA in healthy donors. Whole-study context: In terms of ancestry, the Caucasian-associated cluster contained about 80% of the approximately 400 genotyped donors.

A remark on this clone: The antigen is undetermined.

This PCR relied on a set of 60 Vbeta primers and 13 Jbeta primers. TCRdb keeps only in-frame clones here, not all; method: immunoSEQ multiplex PCR. The table records about 140,000 clones, about 78% of them present only once. Study-level findings and limits: Diagnosis of cytomegalovirus status made by the classifier reportedly showed high specificity and sensitivity.

CDR3 length equals 16 residues. Deletions cut 0 bases from V and 10 bases from J, with 21 bases between. Germline V gene data show CDR1 as MGHRA and CDR2 as YSYEKL. The chain couples TRBV4-1 to TRBJ1-1, with D maybe TRBD1 (5 bases). Specimen: PBMCs. The origin of this receptor is a man aged 45-60 years in good health and CMV-seropositive. DNA for the CDR3: TGCGCCAGCAGCCAAGAAGGGCGACAGAGCGGGGAAAGAGCTTTCTTT. Encoded protein: CASSQEGRQSGERAFF.